The clone carrying this TCR beta chain occurred a few times. Its target is unknown. TCR beta VDJ and CDR3 were profiled, and genomic DNA was the template. Via MiXCR, TCRdb re-called the reads, giving one row per CDR3 protein. Counted here are hundreds of thousands of distinct CDR3 sequences, approximately 33% occurring once; the ten biggest clones make up less than 0.85%. Germline V gives CDR1 DFQATT, CDR2 SNEGSKA (reference sequence). V lost 6 bases and J lost 5, with 16 bases in between. CDR3 length: 14 amino acids. The entry originates in a study of CD8+CD57+ T cells in acquired aplastic anemia. Study results and limitations: A set of about 28 CD8+ CDR3 sequences was shared between patients and controls, and these sequences appeared highly expressed in patients.

All patients picked for sequencing had shown, by flow cytometry, an expansion of CD8+CD57+ cells. The sequencing input was sorted CD4+, CD8+, or CD8+CD57+ T cells (not recorded which) from PBMCs. J is TRBJ1-4 and V is TRBV20-1; unclear D gene. This sequence originates from a human donor with aplastic anemia. CDR3 sequence reads: CSAPAGTVNEKLFF. The CDR3 coding sequence is TGCAGTGCGCCGGCGGGCACAGTAAATGAAAAACTGTTTTTT.